This TCR beta chain was sequenced in a study of beta chain features in type 1 diabetes. Germline loops: CDR1 SGHDN, CDR2 FVKESK. The CDR3 is 14 residues long. V lost 3 bases, J lost 8 bases, and 13 bases lay in between. Sequenced material consisted of expressed TCRB transcripts (all of the isolated RNA was reverse transcribed). TCRdb's table, derived via immunoSEQ multiplex PCR, lists solely in-frame clones and lacks some. Seen here are 600,000 to 700,000 clones, 13% observed once, and the top ten hold 0.02% to 0.025%. Study-wide results and limits: TCRB CDR3 length was moderately but significantly reduced in all four CD4+ subsets of Type 1 diabetes patients. Any PCR bias toward short templates would affect both groups alike.

This clone was recorded a few times. As yet, its antigen is unknown. V gene TRBV14 combines with J gene TRBJ1-4; maybe TRBD1 (5 bases). This receptor was obtained from a young man with type 1 diabetes. The specimen sequenced was naive CD4+ T cells from blood. DNA of the CDR3: TGTGCCAGCAGCCAGCGAGGGGCGAGGGAAAAACTGTTTTTT. This sequence encodes CASSQRGAREKLFF.